This TCR beta chain was captured in a study of blood T cell repertoires in COVID-19. Turning to the study itself: There were acute and convalescent COVID-19 samples, and they came from the United States, Italy and Spain. Nucleic acid was either cDNA or gDNA, and it came from T cells, B-cell-depleted T cells, or PBMCs.

The protocol was immunoSEQ multiplex PCR, while the TCRdb copy is restricted to in-frame clones and leaves out a portion. This table holds fewer than 350,000 clones, roughly 86% found once. CDR1 is WNHNN, CDR2 SYGVQD, per germline (reference sequence). The V segment lost 0 bases and the J segment 1 base; nucleotides outside the gene matches: 0. This CDR3 is built from 15 residues. The sequenced sample was peripheral blood. The chain uses TRBV10-1 and TRBJ2-5, with 9 bases that match TRBD2. The TCR originated in a man between 18 and 35 years old with active or convalescent COVID-19. CDR3 loop: CASSESLAGQETQYF. The DNA of the CDR3 is TGCGCCAGCAGTGAGTCACTAGCGGGCCAAGAGACCCAGTACTTC.